One and the same sample provided the 2 T cell receptor beta chains below, sequenced in a study of T cells after yellow fever vaccination. TCRdb ran MiXCR on the 5' RACE reads and lists one entry per CDR3 protein. The repertoire consists of 400,000 to 650,000 distinct CDR3 sequences, with about a fifth occurring once and the leading ten covering roughly 16%. Material: PBMCs, obtained roughly 23 days after the first yellow fever vaccination. The receptors originated from a man aged 18 to 30 who received the YFV17D yellow fever vaccine.

This clonotype was recorded a few times. The CDR3 DNA sequence: TGCGCCAGCAGCTTGGCCCTAGCGGGGTACTCCTACAATGAGCAGTTCTTC. It codes for CASSLALAGYSYNEQFF. The chain carries TRBV5-1 and TRBJ2-1; 9 bases align to TRBD2. V was pared by 0 bases and J by 0 bases, with 4 bases of the junction left unmatched. This CDR3 region has 17 residues. Looked up from germline, CDR1 is SGHRS and CDR2 is YFSETQ.

There are a few counts of this clonotype. The V gene is TRBV20-1, the J gene TRBJ2-5, with TRBD2 matching 11 bases. V gave up 5 bases and J gave up 4 bases; unmatched junction bases: 9. The CDR3 has 15 amino acids. In germline, CDR1 is DFQATT, CDR2 SNEGSKA (reference sequence). The CDR3 DNA reads TGCAGTGCTGGGCTAGCGGGGGGTGGTTCAGAGACCCAGTACTTC. Protein sequence: CSAGLAGGGSETQYF.